What follows are 23 T cell receptor beta chains derived from one specimen sequenced in a study of Graves' ophthalmopathy and Graves' hyperthyroidism. RNA served as the template for amplifying TCR beta CDR3 regions. Investigators did first-round RT-PCR with HTBI primers, then second-round multiplex PCR. TCRdb re-called the multiplex PCR reads with MiXCR, one entry per CDR3 protein. The table has almost 400,000 distinct CDR3 sequences, around 17% seen once; the top ten hold 1.5% to 2%. Sequencing was done on a sample of peripheral blood. These receptors came from a woman younger than 35 with Graves' ophthalmopathy.

This clonotype was seen repeatedly, ten times or more. A junction end diverges from the germline sequence, so it may reflect a read error. The chain joins TRBV11-3 to TRBJ1-1, with D unresolved. CDR3 length: 13 residues. Germline lookup yields CDR1 SGHNT and CDR2 YENEEA. Here the CDR3 reads CASSRHLNTGAFF. CDR3 DNA sequence: TGTGCCAGCAGCCGTCACTTGAACACTGGAGCTTTCTTT.

This clonotype was seen many times. The rearrangement joins TRBV7-3 to TRBJ1-1; tentative D call: TRBD1 (5 bases). This CDR3 contains 14 residues. Germline V CDR1 and CDR2: SGHTA, FQGTGA. With 2 bases removed from V and 1 base from J, the gap between germline ends came to 8 bases. CDR3 nucleotides: TGTGCCAGCAGCTTACTTGGGGCGAACACTGAAGCTTTCTTT. It translates to CASSLLGANTEAFF.

Many counts were recorded for this clonotype. The chain is built from TRBV12-3 or TRBV12-4 and TRBJ1-2; TRBD1 agrees at 7 bases. Losses at the gene ends were 6 bases for V and 7 bases for J; bases not matched to a gene: 8. There are 13 residues in the CDR3. As DNA, the CDR3 is TGTGCCAGCAGCCTCCAGGGGGAGTCTGGCTACACCTTC. Translation: CASSLQGESGYTF.

This clonotype was observed many times. The V call is TRBV20-1, the J call TRBJ1-5, with D hard to call. Germline V gives CDR1 DFQATT, CDR2 SNEGSKA (reference sequence). Trimming took 1 base from V and 0 from J, leaving 16 bases between them. This CDR3 has 17 amino acids. The chain's CDR3 is CSARAPHRTNSNQPQHF. The CDR3, as DNA: TGCAGTGCTAGAGCCCCCCACCGGACCAATAGCAATCAGCCCCAGCATTTT.

Here the CDR3 DNA reads TGTGCCAGCAGCGTAGACCCGGGTCAGCCCCAGCATTTT. Translation gives CASSVDPGQPQHF. This rearrangement joins TRBV7-2 to TRBJ1-5; D is unclear. The germline V and J ends were trimmed by 5 bases and 6 bases, with 11 bases remaining between them. This CDR3 is built from 13 residues. Germline V gene lookup returns CDR1 SGHTA and CDR2 FQGNSA.

This clonotype has a count of ten or more. V usage is TRBV2 and J usage is TRBJ2-7; TRBD1 aligns across 10 bases. The trim removed 9 bases at V and 4 bases at J, leaving 9 bases unmatched. Germline V gene data show CDR1 as SNHLY and CDR2 as FYNNEI. This CDR3 has 14 residues. The CDR3 bases are TGTGCCAGTACCCCCGAGGACAGGGGGTACGAGCAGTACTTC. This translates into CASTPEDRGYEQYF.

This clonotype was recorded at least ten times. The chain uses TRBV6-5 and TRBJ2-5; D might be TRBD1 (6 bases). V was shortened by 5 bases and J by 0 bases, with 13 bases between the two germline ends. CDR1 and CDR2 (germline): MNHEY, SVGAGI. CDR3 length: 15 amino acids. The CDR3 here is CASSPFDRYQETQYF. The CDR3 coding sequence is TGTGCCAGCAGTCCCTTTGACAGGTACCAAGAGACCCAGTACTTC.

Ten or more counts support this clonotype. This chain uses TRBV4-3 with TRBJ1-1; D is possibly TRBD1 (5 bases). Germline V gives CDR1 LGHNA, CDR2 YSLEER. V was pared by 1 base and J by 1 base, with 13 bases between. The CDR3 length is 16 residues. This CDR3 is CASSQGGGRWNTEAFF. The CDR3 nucleotides are TGCGCCAGCAGCCAAGGGGGGGGAAGGTGGAACACTGAAGCTTTCTTT.

This clonotype was counted many times. A clone one base away is much larger, so this may be a read error. The V and J genes are TRBV12-3 or TRBV12-4 and TRBJ2-4; D is uncertain. The germline V and J ends were trimmed by 6 bases and 0 bases, with 9 bases remaining between them. This CDR3 is 14 amino acids long. Here the CDR3 DNA reads TGTGCCAGCAGGGACGGCGGAGCCAAAAACATTCAGTACTTC. Amino acids: CASRDGGAKNIQYF.

This clonotype was seen repeatedly, ten times or more. The V gene is TRBV6-5, the J gene TRBJ1-3; 7 nucleotides match TRBD1. J was trimmed by 0 bases and V by 6 bases; bases with no gene match: 8. CDR3 length: 16 residues. Germline V gene data show CDR1 as MNHEY and CDR2 as SVGAGI. CDR3 in amino acids: CASSLLTGSSGNTIYF. The CDR3 nucleotides read TGTGCCAGCAGCCTCTTGACAGGGAGCTCTGGAAACACCATATATTTT.

This clonotype was recorded at least ten times. The chain uses TRBV20-1 and TRBJ1-1; D is undetermined. The CDR3 runs to 15 residues. Germline CDR1 DFQATT, CDR2 SNEGSKA (reference sequence). Trimming took 3 bases from V and 1 from J, leaving 15 bases between them. The CDR3 sequence: CSASVLGRANTEAFF. The DNA for the CDR3 is TGCAGTGCTAGCGTTCTAGGGAGAGCGAACACTGAAGCTTTCTTT.

This clonotype was seen ten or more times. The J gene is TRBJ2-5, the V gene TRBV7-2; D not resolved. There are 12 residues in the CDR3. The V gene lost 4 bases and the J gene lost 9 bases, with 12 bases spanning the gap. The V gene's germline CDR1 is SGHTA and CDR2 FQGNSA. The CDR3 region has the DNA TGTGCCAGCAGCTCCCTTGGCGCCTCCCAGTACTTC. Residues: CASSSLGASQYF. Full variable domain (outside the CDR3, taken from reference TRBV7-2 and TRBJ2-5): GAGVSQSPSNKVTEKGKDVELRCDPISGHTALYWYRQSLGQGLEFLIYFQGNSAPDKSGLPSDRFSAERTGGSVSTLTIQRTQQEDSAVYLCASSSLGASQYFGPGTRLLVL.

This clonotype came up many times. J is TRBJ2-6 and V is TRBV6-4; 8 nucleotides line up with TRBD1. V gave up 4 bases and J gave up 0 bases; unmatched junction bases: 11. Germline assignment: CDR1 MRHNA and CDR2 SNTAGT. CDR3 size: 19 residues. CDR3 sequence (DNA): TGTGCCAGCAGTGTTAGTCGGGACAGGTGGAACTCTGGGGCCAACGTCCTGACTTTC. Translated, it gives CASSVSRDRWNSGANVLTF.

The chain has TRBV12-3 or TRBV12-4 and TRBJ2-2; TRBD2 matches at 13 bases. The CDR3 extends over 16 amino acids. J lost 6 bases, V lost 6 bases, and 7 bases had no gene match. DNA of the CDR3: TGTGCCAGCAGGGGACTAGCGGGACTGGGGGCCGGGGAGCTGTTTTTT. As protein: CASRGLAGLGAGELFF.

This clonotype was seen many times. The chain couples TRBV6-2 or TRBV6-3 to TRBJ1-6; D is unclear. Germline loops: CDR1 MNHEY, CDR2 SVGEGT. The ends were cut back, 2 bases at V and 14 bases at J, with 7 bases in the middle. This CDR3 contains 11 residues. The CDR3 loop reads CASSYAASLHF. In DNA form, the CDR3 reads TGTGCCAGCAGTTACGCGGCCTCCCTCCACTTT.

Many counts were recorded for this clonotype. The V gene is TRBV3-1, the J gene TRBJ1-5, with 8 bases identical to TRBD1. Looked up from germline, CDR1 is LGHDT and CDR2 is YNNKEL (reference sequence). The CDR3 consists of 15 residues. Trimming at V came to 3 bases and at J to 7 bases, leaving 8 bases not matched to a gene. CDR3: CASSHGDRGGQPQHF. CDR3 DNA: TGTGCCAGCAGCCACGGAGACAGGGGAGGGCAGCCCCAGCATTTT. Variable domain in full (rest from reference TRBV3-1 and TRBJ1-5): DTAVSQTPKYLVTQMGNDKSIKCEQNLGHDTMYWYKQDSKKFLKIMFSYNNKELIINETVPNRFSPKSPDKAHLNLHINSLELGDSAVYFCASSHGDRGGQPQHFGDGTRLSIL.

This rearrangement joins TRBV19 to TRBJ2-5, with 8 nucleotides matching TRBD1. Germline values: CDR1 LNHDA, CDR2 SQIVND (reference sequence). Trimming cost V 7 bases and J 5 bases; bases outside gene matches: 21. CDR3 length: 18 amino acids. In DNA form, the CDR3 reads TGTGCCAGTACCTCCACAGGGCTCGACAGGGGTATAGGGGAGACCCAGTACTTC. Protein sequence: CASTSTGLDRGIGETQYF.

This clonotype has at least ten counts. The V gene is TRBV12-3 or TRBV12-4, the J gene TRBJ1-1; D perhaps matches TRBD1 (6 bases). This CDR3 is built from 10 residues. Trimming took 10 bases from V and 3 from J, leaving 6 bases between them. The CDR3 coding sequence is TGTGCCACAGGGGACACTGAAGCTTTCTTT. The encoded protein is CATGDTEAFF.

This clonotype was seen a single time. CDR3 protein: CASISPLNTEAFF. The DNA of the CDR3 is TGTGCCAGCATCAGCCCTCTGAACACTGAAGCTTTCTTT. V and J are TRBV27 and TRBJ1-1; D gene ambiguous. Germline CDR1 reads MNHEY; CDR2 reads SMNVEV (reference sequence). CDR3 length: 13 amino acids. Trimming shortened V by 7 bases and J by 0 bases, and 9 bases separated the two germline ends.

This clonotype was seen at least ten times. The DNA for the CDR3 is TGCGCCAGCAGCCAACGTTTGAACTTAGACACCATATATTTT. This sequence encodes CASSQRLNLDTIYF. The rearrangement uses TRBV4-1 and TRBJ1-3; no definite D call. V lost 2 bases and J lost 8, with 13 bases in between. CDR3 size: 14 residues. Per germline, CDR1 MGHRA and CDR2 YSYEKL.

The chain uses TRBV7-9 and TRBJ2-5; D might be TRBD1 or TRBD2, each matching 5 bases. V lost 5 bases and J 3 bases, leaving 19 bases between the germline ends. Germline assignment: CDR1 SEHNR and CDR2 FQNEAQ (reference sequence). CDR3 length equals 16 residues. The CDR3 here is CASSGVKPGTKETQYF. In DNA, the CDR3 is TGTGCCAGCAGCGGGGTTAAGCCGGGGACGAAAGAGACCCAGTACTTC.

The chain joins TRBV7-3 to TRBJ2-7, with TRBD2 matching 9 bases. The CDR3 covers 14 residues. Germline trimming cut 6 bases from V and 5 bases from J; bases unmatched to any gene: 8. Germline-derived CDR1 and CDR2 are SGHTA and FQGTGA. CDR3 DNA: TGTGCCAGCAGAGCGGGCGGGAGGGTCGACGAGCAGTACTTC. Protein sequence: CASRAGGRVDEQYF.

This clonotype was seen repeatedly, ten times or more. The chain is built from TRBV7-8 and TRBJ2-7; weak D call: TRBD1 (6 bases). The CDR3 is 16 amino acids. CDR1 and CDR2 from the germline V gene are SGHVS and FQNEAQ. V lost 5 bases, J lost 3 bases, and 20 bases lay in between. CDR3 nucleotide sequence: TGTGCCAGCAGCGAGATATGGGGGCCCAAACGCTACGAGCAGTACTTC. Residues: CASSEIWGPKRYEQYF.